The clone carrying this TCR beta chain was detected only once. These data are taken from a study of blood T cell repertoires in COVID-19. Sequencing was performed with immunoSEQ multiplex PCR; in TCRdb, only in-frame clones are kept and a portion is missing. The data hold 120,000 to 150,000 clones, with 75% to 85% observed a single time. Germline V gene data show CDR1 as SGHDT and CDR2 as YYEEEE. Trimming removed 3 bases from V and 10 bases from J, with 11 bases in between. The CDR3 spans 11 residues. The sequence was obtained from a woman older than 75 with acute or convalescent COVID-19. Sequencing input: peripheral blood. The V gene is TRBV5-6, the J gene TRBJ2-7; maybe TRBD1 (5 bases). In nucleotides, the CDR3 is TGTGCCAGCAGCTCCGCAGGGCTCCAGTACTTC. Its protein is CASSSAGLQYF.